Described below is a single T cell receptor beta chain sequence and its context. Its antigen remains undetermined. No much larger clonotype is one base removed from it; base qualities were not supplied. This record belongs to a study of cytomegalovirus exposure and HLA in healthy donors (dated by TCRdb to 2015 to 2018). About the investigation overall: In an earlier analysis of 587 of the donors, 250 to 350 Gb of sequence data and approximately 120 million unique TCR beta sequences from 180 million or so T cells were reported. Among some 400 genotyped donors of the cohort, an average of approximately 240,000 unique TCR beta nucleotide sequences was sequenced per donor, of which 15% to 20% were non-productive. In the later analysis, no new phenotypic data were used to find candidate immune exposures; instead, reliance was placed on TCR beta sequences and their occurrence across donors. The study aimed to test whether cataloging public T cell receptors could reveal signatures of past pathogen exposure. A separate validation cohort of 100 to 150 different subjects was used in addition to the 666-subject first cohort. In a later genetic analysis, genome-wide SNP genotypes for about 65% of the 666 donors were used, and that subset was treated as a discovery cohort. About five DR-DQ haplotypes were handled as single units for association and clustering because linkage in the cohort was strong. High-throughput TCR immunosequencing, statistical association of individual TCRs with disease status, and machine learning were combined to predict cytomegalovirus infection status. All discovery cohort repertoires had been generated using a single sequencing platform. Donor age, sex, ethnicity and CMV serostatus were compiled alongside the repertoire data. Roughly 300 gigabases of sequencing data and 70 million to 95 million unique TCR sequences made up an early release that covered nearly 650 HLA-typed donors. The study profiled the T cell repertoires of some 610 subjects by immunosequencing and related them to cytomegalovirus serostatus. Typing coverage varied by locus: roughly 629-630 donors for A, B, C, DRB1 and DQB1; approximately 520 for DQA1; over 600 for DPA1; around 490 for DPB1. Among the 398 genotyped donors, approximately 77% belonged to the genetic ancestry cluster associated with self-reported Caucasian donors. To decide whether each TCR beta V gene segment behaved as functional or pseudogenic, an earlier analysis of some 600 of the donors relied on high-throughput TCR beta sequencing. A later analysis re-analyzed previously published TCR beta repertoires from several hundred donors and added high-resolution HLA genotyping to study TCR occurrence patterns. HLA typing covered class I and class II loci at four-digit resolution. Broader findings and caveats from the paper: Sequencing depth was assumed to be roughly uniform across donors in the presence/absence analyses, though that assumption may not hold. Most TCR sequences were observed very rarely across donors, whereas some public TCRs were present in many individuals. A later analysis found that most CMV-associated TCR beta chains appeared HLA-restricted, with HLA associations seemingly driven largely by CMV exposure. For the cohort, immune exposure information was limited to CMV serostatus. A cluster of highly shared sequence variants was judged likely to be a technical artifact of the sequencing pipeline. Because some donors lacked HLA typing at each locus, the association tests relied only on the typed subset. In an earlier analysis of 587 of the donors, most TCR beta V segments were observed in productive rearrangements about 87% or about 30% of the time, broadly matching IMGT annotations. It was suggested by the authors that the approach could potentially be generalized to other disease states and immunological phenotypes. A few of the identified cytomegalovirus-associated TCR beta chains were confirmed in vitro to be specific for cytomegalovirus antigens. V-gene and J-gene trimming of TCR beta chains was associated with a missense DCLRE1C variant in a later genetic analysis, and the association was replicated in an independent cohort. A later analysis reported that several top co-occurrence clusters appeared linked to parvovirus B19, influenza, CMV and Epstein-Barr virus. Some IMGT-functional V segments, including TRBV6-2 and TRBV6-3, could not be distinguished by the 87-base-pair reads and were therefore excluded. Correlated functional status among segregating V segments might reflect linkage disequilibrium, but an unknown experimental factor could not be ruled out. The study gave a list of 150 to 200 TCR beta chains associated with cytomegalovirus. At a false discovery rate of 0.05, a later analysis linked fewer than 20,000 TCR beta sequences to specific HLA alleles. Assigning TCR associations to individual alleles was difficult when HLA alleles, especially DR and DQ, strongly co-occurred. A later analysis found that HLA-associated TCR beta chains were more clonally expanded and had lower generation probabilities than equally common non-associated chains. Compared with the approximately 700-donor mean, donors in an Asian-associated ancestry cluster had fewer N-insertions in productive TCRs, according to a later genetic analysis. In a later analysis, TCR association rates were found to vary across HLA loci, with the most associated TCRs seen for DRB1 alleles and the fewest for HLA-C alleles. Only TCR beta chains were sequenced in this cohort, and the absence of alpha or paired-chain data limited detectable features. Because counts were too low, roughly 18 rarely observed V segments, including chromosome 9 orphons, were left out of the earlier analysis of 587 of the donors. A further reported finding was that TCR beta sequences accurately predicted the HLA-A and HLA-B alleles for most subjects in the first cohort. The classifier was reported to diagnose cytomegalovirus status with high specificity and sensitivity in both the original and validation cohorts.

The cohort consisted of 670 or so healthy bone marrow donors. At the time of sampling, all cohort members were nominally healthy, though unrecorded immune exposures were likely present. The donor tested CMV seropositive and was one of the 289 seropositive cohort members. Every donor gave a peripheral blood sample, and the peripheral blood mononuclear cells from that sample were used for TCR beta sequencing. The Qiagen DNeasy Blood Extraction Kit was used to extract genomic DNA from the blood cell samples. The library came from the immunoSEQ multiplex PCR assay. For the multiplex PCR, a mixture combining 60 forward primers for TCR Vbeta segments and 13 reverse primers for TCR Jbeta segments was used. The CDR3 region of rearranged TCR beta genes was amplified from genomic DNA by a multiplex PCR assay. The Illumina HiSeq System was used to sequence the amplified TCR beta libraries as 87-base-pair reads. Concerning the study's data processing: Across the 666 repertoires, a later analysis counted 75 million to 90 million unique TCR beta chains, 9 million to 14 million of which were shared by at least two donors. Raw reads were error-corrected and collapsed into unique sequences by a nearest-neighbor algorithm in which closely related sequences were merged to remove PCR and sequencing errors. Alignment of CDR3 sequences to IMGT reference sequences was used to assign V, D and J gene segments. For a sequence to be retained, a match of at least six nucleotides was required to both a V gene segment and a J gene segment. A rearrangement was called productive if the CDR3 had no stop codons and remained in frame with V and J, and every other rearrangement was called non-productive. Following IMGT convention, CDR3 was defined as the stretch from the second conserved V-encoded cysteine to the conserved J-encoded phenylalanine. Sequences without an unambiguous match to a single V gene segment were excluded from the earlier analysis of over 500 of the donors. An earlier analysis of 587 of the donors classified V segments as functional when productive rearrangements were above 56.7% and as segregating when the standard deviation between donors was above 5%. A statistical classification framework was built for diagnosing cytomegalovirus status from the catalog of TCR beta chain sequences. A later analysis assigned V and J genes by comparing TCR nucleotide sequences with IMGT/GENE-DB human TR gene sequences. Using the TCRdist pipeline, a later analysis assigned CDR3 sequences along with most-parsimonious VDJ recombination scenarios. In a later analysis, each TCR beta chain was defined by its CDR3 amino acid sequence together with its V-gene family, and reads lacking a unique V-gene family were excluded. A later analysis removed 592 highly shared, low-generation-probability nucleotide sequences to deal with suspected cross-contamination and a sequencing artifact. A later analysis calculated a clonal expansion index for each public chain from normalized within-repertoire ranks of inferred template counts. In a later analysis, generation probabilities were computed using a VDJ recombination model fitted to out-of-frame rearrangements, and the results were checked against IGoR. In a later analysis, hypergeometric tests were used to score TCR-TCR, TCR-HLA and TCR-CMV co-occurrence, with a repertoire-size bias correction applied to TCR pairs. In a later analysis, false discovery rates were estimated by permuting HLA or CMV assignments 20 times. In a later analysis, co-occurring TCRs were grouped using DBSCAN, and TCRdist sequence similarity was added for clustering within HLA-allele-positive subsets. For co-occurrence clustering, repertoires with fewer than 30,000 or more than 120,000 public chains were excluded, along with about five repertoires with anomalous nucleotide sharing. Drawn from immuneACCESS, this table holds only the in-frame rearrangements with V and J called that TCRdb kept. Clones are partly lost; checked studies trace under half to an unresolved V gene and leave the rest unexplained. V and J calls and clone size come straight from that table; D and trimming were deduced from the DNA. This sample has 150,000 to 180,000 clones in its table, and approximately 80% of those were observed once. The ten biggest clones cover roughly 13% of the sample.

The germline V gene provides CDR1 SNHLY and CDR2 FYNNEI. Its CDR3 holds 15 amino acids, cysteine through phenylalanine. Kept here is only the CDR3 DNA, which spans 45 bases and is read in frame from base 1. Trimming costs V 6 bases and J 0 bases, and their ends lie 12 bases apart. The sequence was collected from a man younger than 45 in good health and CMV-seropositive. Sequences were obtained from PBMCs. The rearrangement combines TRBV2 with TRBJ2-1, with a weak D call of TRBD2 (6 bases match). The DNA reads as follows: TGTGCCAGCAGACCGGGACTGATCTCCTACAATGAGCAGTTCTTC. The translation is CASRPGLISYNEQFF.